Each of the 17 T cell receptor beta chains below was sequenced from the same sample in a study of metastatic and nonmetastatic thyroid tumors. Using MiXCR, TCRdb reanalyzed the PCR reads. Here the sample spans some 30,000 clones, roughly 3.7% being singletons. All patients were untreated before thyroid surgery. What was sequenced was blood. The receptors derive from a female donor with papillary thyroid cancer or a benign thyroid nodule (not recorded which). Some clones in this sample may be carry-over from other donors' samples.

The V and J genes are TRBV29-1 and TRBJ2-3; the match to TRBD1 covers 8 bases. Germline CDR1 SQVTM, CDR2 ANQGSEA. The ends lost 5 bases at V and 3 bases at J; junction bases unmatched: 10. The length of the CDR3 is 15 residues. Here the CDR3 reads CSVIAGGSPTDTQYF. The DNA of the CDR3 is TGCAGCGTTATCGCAGGGGGCTCTCCTACAGATACGCAGTATTTT.

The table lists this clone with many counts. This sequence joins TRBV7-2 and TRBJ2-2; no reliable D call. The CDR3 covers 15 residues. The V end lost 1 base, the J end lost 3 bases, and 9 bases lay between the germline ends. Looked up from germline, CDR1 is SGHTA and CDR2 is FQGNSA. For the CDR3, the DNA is TGTGCCAGCAGCTTAGGACGGATCTACACCGGGGAGCTGTTTTTT. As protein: CASSLGRIYTGELFF.

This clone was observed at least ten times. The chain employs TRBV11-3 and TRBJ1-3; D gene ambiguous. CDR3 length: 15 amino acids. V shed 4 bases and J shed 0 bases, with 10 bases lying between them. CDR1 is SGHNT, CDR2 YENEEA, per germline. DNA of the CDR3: TGTGCCAGCAGCTCGGTGGCCTCCTCTGGAAACACCATATATTTT. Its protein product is CASSSVASSGNTIYF.

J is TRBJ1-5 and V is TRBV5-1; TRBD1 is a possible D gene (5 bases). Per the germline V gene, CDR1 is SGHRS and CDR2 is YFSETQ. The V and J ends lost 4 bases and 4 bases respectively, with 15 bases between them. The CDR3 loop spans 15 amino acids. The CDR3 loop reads CASSLAGTVNQPQHF. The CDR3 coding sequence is TGCGCCAGCAGCCTCGCCGGGACGGTTAATCAGCCCCAGCATTTT.

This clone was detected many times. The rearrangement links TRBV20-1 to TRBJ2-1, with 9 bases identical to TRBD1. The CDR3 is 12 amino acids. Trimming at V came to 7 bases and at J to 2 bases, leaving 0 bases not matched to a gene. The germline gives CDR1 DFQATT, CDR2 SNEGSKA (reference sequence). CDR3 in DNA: TGCAGTGGGGACAGGGCCTACAATGAGCAGTTCTTC. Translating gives CSGDRAYNEQFF.

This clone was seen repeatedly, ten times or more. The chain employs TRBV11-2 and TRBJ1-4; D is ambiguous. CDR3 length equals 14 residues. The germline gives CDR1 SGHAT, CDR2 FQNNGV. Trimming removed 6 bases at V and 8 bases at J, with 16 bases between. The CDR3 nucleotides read TGTGCCAGCAGAAGAGTGGAAAGAGGGGAAAAACTGTTTTTT. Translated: CASRRVERGEKLFF.

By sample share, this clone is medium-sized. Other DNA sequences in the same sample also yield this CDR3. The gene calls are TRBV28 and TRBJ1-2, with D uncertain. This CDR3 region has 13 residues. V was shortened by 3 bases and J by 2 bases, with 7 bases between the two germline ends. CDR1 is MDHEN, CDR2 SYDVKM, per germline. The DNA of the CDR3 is TGTGCCAGCAGTTTTCGCACCAACTATGGCTACACCTTC. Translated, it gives CASSFRTNYGYTF.

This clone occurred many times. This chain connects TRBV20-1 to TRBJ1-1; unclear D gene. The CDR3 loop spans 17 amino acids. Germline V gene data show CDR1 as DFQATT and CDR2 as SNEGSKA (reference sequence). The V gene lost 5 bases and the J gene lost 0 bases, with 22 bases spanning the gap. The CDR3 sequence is CSAPKRGRTPMNTEAFF. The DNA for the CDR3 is TGCAGTGCTCCGAAACGCGGGAGGACCCCCATGAACACTGAAGCTTTCTTT.

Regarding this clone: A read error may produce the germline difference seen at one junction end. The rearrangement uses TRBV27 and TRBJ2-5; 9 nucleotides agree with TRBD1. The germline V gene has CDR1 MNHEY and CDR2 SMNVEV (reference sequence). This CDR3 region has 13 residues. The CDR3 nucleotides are TGTGCCAGCAGCCCTTCAGGTGTACAGGGGGCCAACTTC. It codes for CASSPSGVQGANF.

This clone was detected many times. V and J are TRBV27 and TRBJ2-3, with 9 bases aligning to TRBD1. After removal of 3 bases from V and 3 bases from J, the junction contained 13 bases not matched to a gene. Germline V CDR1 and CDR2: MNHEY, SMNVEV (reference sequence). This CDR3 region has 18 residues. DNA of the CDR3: TGTGCCAGCAGTTTTCCCCTGCCGCGGGACAGGGTAACAGATACGCAGTATTTT. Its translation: CASSFPLPRDRVTDTQYF.

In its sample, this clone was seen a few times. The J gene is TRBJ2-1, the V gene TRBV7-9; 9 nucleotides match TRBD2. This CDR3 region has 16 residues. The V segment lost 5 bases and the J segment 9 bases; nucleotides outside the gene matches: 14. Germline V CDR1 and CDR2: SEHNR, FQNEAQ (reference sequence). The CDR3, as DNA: TGTGCCAGCAGCCCAAGGTCAGCGGGAGGTTTTCGTGAGCAGTTCTTC. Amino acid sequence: CASSPRSAGGFREQFF.

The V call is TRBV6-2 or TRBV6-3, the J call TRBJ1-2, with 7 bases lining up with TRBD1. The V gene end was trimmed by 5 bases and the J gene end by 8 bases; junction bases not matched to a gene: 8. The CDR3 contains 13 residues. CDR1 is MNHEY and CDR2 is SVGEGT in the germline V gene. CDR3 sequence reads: CASSADRVRGYTF. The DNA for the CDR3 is TGTGCCAGCAGTGCTGACAGGGTGCGCGGCTACACCTTC.

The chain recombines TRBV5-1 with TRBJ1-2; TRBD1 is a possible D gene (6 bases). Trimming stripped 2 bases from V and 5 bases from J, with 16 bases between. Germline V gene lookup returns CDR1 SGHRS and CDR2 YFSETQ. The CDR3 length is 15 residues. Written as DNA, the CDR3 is TGCGCCAGCAGCTTAGATGGACAGAGTGATTATGGCTACACCTTC. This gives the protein CASSLDGQSDYGYTF. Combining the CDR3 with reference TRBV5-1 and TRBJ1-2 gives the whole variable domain KAGVTQTPRYLIKTRGQQVTLSCSPISGHRSVSWYQQTPGQGLQFLFEYFSETQRNKGNFPGRFSGRQFSNSRSEMNVSTLELGDSALYLCASSLDGQSDYGYTFGSGTRLTVV.

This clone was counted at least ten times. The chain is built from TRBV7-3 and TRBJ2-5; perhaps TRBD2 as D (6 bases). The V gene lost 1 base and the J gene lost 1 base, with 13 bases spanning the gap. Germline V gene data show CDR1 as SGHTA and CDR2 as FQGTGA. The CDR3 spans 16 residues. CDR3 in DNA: TGTGCCAGCAGCTTAAACGGCGGGAACCTCCAAGAGACCCAGTACTTC. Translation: CASSLNGGNLQETQYF. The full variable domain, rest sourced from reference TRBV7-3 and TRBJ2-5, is GAGVSQTPSNKVTEKGKYVELRCDPISGHTALYWYRQSLGQGPEFLIYFQGTGAADDSGLPNDRFFAVRPEGSVSTLKIQRTERGDSAVYLCASSLNGGNLQETQYFGPGTRLLVL.

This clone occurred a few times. CDR3 bases: TGTGCCAGCATCCCCTCGGCGGTGTTATTATCCTACAATGAGCAGTTCTTC. Encoded protein: CASIPSAVLLSYNEQFF. The chain has TRBV28 and TRBJ2-1, with D unresolved. Germline V lookup: CDR1 MDHEN, CDR2 SYDVKM. V was clipped by 7 bases and J by 1 base, with 20 bases between them. The CDR3 is made up of 17 amino acids.

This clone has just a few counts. The CDR3 DNA reads TGCAGTGCTAGAGGGGGTAGCGGGAGTAGTGGGAATGAGCAGTTCTTC. This translates into CSARGGSGSSGNEQFF. The chain uses TRBV20-1 and TRBJ2-1; 9 bases agree with TRBD2. V dropped 1 base and J dropped 7; count of bases not matched to a gene: 11. CDR3 length: 16 residues. Germline assignment: CDR1 DFQATT and CDR2 SNEGSKA (reference sequence).

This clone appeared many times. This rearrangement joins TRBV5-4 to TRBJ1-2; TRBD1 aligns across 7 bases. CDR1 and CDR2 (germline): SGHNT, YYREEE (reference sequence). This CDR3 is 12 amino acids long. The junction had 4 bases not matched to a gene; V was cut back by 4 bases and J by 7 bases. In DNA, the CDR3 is TGTGCCAGCAGCCAGACAGGGCTTGGCTACACCTTC. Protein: CASSQTGLGYTF.